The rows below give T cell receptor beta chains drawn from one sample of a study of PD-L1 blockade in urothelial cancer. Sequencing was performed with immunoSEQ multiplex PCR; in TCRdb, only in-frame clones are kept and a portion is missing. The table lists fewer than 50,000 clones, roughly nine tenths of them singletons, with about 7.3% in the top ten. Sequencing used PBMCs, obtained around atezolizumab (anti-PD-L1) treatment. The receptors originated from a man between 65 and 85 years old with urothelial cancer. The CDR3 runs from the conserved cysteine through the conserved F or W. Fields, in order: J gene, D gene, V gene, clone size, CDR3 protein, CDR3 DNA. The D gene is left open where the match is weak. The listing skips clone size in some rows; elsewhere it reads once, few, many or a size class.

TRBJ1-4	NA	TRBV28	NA	CASSSPGRGREKLFF	TGTGCCAGCAGTTCCCCCGGCAGGGGTAGGGAAAAACTGTTTTTT
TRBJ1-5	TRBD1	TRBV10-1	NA	CASSDDRVSNQPQHF	TGCGCCAGCAGTGACGACAGGGTTAGCAATCAGCCCCAGCATTTT
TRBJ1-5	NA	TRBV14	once	CASSQDGGQPQHF	TGTGCCAGCAGCCAAGACGGGGGTCAGCCCCAGCATTTT
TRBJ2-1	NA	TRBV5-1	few	CASTLSGDEQFF	TGCGCCAGCACCCTCTCAGGGGATGAGCAGTTCTTC
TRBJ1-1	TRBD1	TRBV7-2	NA	CASSSQTGGTEAFF	TGTGCCAGCAGCTCCCAGACAGGGGGCACTGAAGCTTTCTTT
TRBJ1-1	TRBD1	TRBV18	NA	CASSPRTGATMNTEAFF	TGTGCCAGCTCACCACGGACAGGCGCCACTATGAACACTGAAGCTTTCTTT
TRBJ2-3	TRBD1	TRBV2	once	CASSRDRSTDTQYF	TGTGCCAGCAGCAGGGACAGGAGCACAGATACGCAGTATTTT
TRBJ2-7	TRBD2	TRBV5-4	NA	CASSRKTSGSYEQYF	TGTGCCAGCAGCCGGAAGACTAGCGGCTCCTACGAGCAGTACTTC
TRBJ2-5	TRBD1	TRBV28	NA	CASNPTGRETQYF	TGTGCCAGTAATCCGACAGGGAGAGAGACCCAGTACTTC
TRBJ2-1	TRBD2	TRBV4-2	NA	CASSRPGPLAGGPYNEQFF	TGTGCCAGCAGCCGACCAGGGCCACTAGCGGGAGGTCCCTACAATGAGCAGTTCTTC
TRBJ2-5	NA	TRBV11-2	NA	CASSFESRTQYF	TGTGCCAGCAGCTTCGAGTCTAGGACCCAGTACTTC
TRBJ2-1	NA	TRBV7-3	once	CASSLKGGPAGEQFF	TGTGCCAGCAGCTTAAAGGGTGGACCAGCGGGTGAGCAGTTCTTC
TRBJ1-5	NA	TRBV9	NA	CASSAVDRVKPSNQPQHF	TGTGCCAGCAGCGCCGTGGATCGGGTAAAGCCTAGCAATCAGCCCCAGCATTTT
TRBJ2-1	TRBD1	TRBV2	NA	CASSEAWGTGVNEQFF	TGTGCCAGCAGTGAAGCGTGGGGGACAGGGGTAAATGAGCAGTTCTTC
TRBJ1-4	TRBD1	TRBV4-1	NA	CASSQDIRTGAQTVQLFF	TGCGCCAGCAGCCAAGATATCCGGACAGGGGCCCAAACGGTGCAACTGTTTTTT
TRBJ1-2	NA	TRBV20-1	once	CSARTTWGYTF	TGCAGTGCCCGGACAACCTGGGGCTACACCTTC
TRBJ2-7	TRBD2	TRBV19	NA	CASSAGTSGSLYEQYF	TGTGCCAGTAGTGCCGGGACTAGCGGGAGTCTCTACGAGCAGTACTTC
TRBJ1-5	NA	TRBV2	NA	CASSRRADRNQPQHF	TGTGCCAGCAGCCGGAGGGCAGACCGCAATCAGCCCCAGCATTTT
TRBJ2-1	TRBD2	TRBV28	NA	CASSLPGTSGDNEQFF	TGTGCCAGCAGTTTACCCGGGACTAGCGGAGACAATGAGCAGTTCTTC
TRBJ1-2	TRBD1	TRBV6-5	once	CASSYITGVTDGYTF	TGTGCCAGCAGTTACATAACAGGGGTTACGGATGGCTACACCTTC
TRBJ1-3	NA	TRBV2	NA	CASRDSLLPGNTIYF	TGTGCCAGCAGGGACTCCCTCCTTCCTGGAAACACCATATATTTT
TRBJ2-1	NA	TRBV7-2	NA	CASSTARGNEQFF	TGTGCCAGCAGCACCGCCCGGGGTAATGAGCAGTTCTTC
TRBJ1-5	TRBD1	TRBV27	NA	CASSLFAGGAGQPQHF	TGTGCCAGCAGTTTATTCGCAGGGGGCGCGGGTCAGCCCCAGCATTTT
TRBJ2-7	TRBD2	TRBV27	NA	CASSLTSGSSYEQYF	TGTGCCAGCAGCCTAACTAGCGGGAGCTCCTACGAGCAGTACTTC
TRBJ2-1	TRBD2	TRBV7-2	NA	CASSQGLAGGSYNEQFF	TGTGCCAGCAGCCAGGGACTAGCGGGAGGTTCCTACAATGAGCAGTTCTTC
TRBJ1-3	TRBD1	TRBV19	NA	CASSIATGGAYGNTIYF	TGTGCCAGTAGTATCGCTACAGGGGGCGCGTATGGAAACACCATATATTTT
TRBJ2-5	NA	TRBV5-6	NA	CASSSPSQQETQYF	TGTGCCAGCAGCTCGCCTAGTCAACAAGAGACCCAGTACTTC
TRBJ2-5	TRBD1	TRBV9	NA	CASSVNPDRAQETQYF	TGTGCCAGCAGCGTAAACCCTGACAGGGCCCAAGAGACCCAGTACTTC
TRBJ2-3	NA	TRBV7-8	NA	CASSLMTGRDPFTDTQYF	TGTGCCAGCAGCTTAATGACCGGGAGAGACCCTTTCACAGATACGCAGTATTTT
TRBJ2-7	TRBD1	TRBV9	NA	CASSFRDSAYEQYF	TGTGCCAGCAGCTTCCGGGACAGCGCCTACGAGCAGTACTTC
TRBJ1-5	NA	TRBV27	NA	CASRTTGTPNQPQHF	TGTGCCAGCAGAACTACCGGGACACCTAATCAGCCCCAGCATTTT
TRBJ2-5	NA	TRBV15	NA	CATSREVLKSQAAQYF	TGTGCCACCAGCAGAGAGGTCCTAAAGTCTCAAGCGGCCCAGTACTTC
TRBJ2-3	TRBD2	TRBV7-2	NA	CASSSRGLAGGVSDTQYF	TGTGCCAGCAGCTCGAGGGGACTAGCGGGAGGGGTATCAGATACGCAGTATTTT
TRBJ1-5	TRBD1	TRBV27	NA	CASRPGQGPYSNQPQHF	TGTGCCAGCAGGCCGGGACAGGGACCTTATAGCAATCAGCCCCAGCATTTT
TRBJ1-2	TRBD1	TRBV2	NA	CASSAQGYGYTF	TGTGCCAGCAGCGCACAGGGGTATGGCTACACCTTC
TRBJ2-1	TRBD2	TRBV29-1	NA	CSAGGDSYNEQFF	TGCAGCGCGGGGGGGGATTCCTACAATGAGCAGTTCTTC
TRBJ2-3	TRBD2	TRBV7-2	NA	CASSFNGRREDTQYF	TGTGCCAGCAGCTTCAACGGGAGGAGGGAAGATACGCAGTATTTT
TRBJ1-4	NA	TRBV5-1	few	CASSQARSRAPSEKLFF	TGCGCCAGCAGCCAAGCGAGGTCTAGAGCCCCCAGTGAAAAACTGTTTTTT
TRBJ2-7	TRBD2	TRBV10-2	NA	CASSDRGLANYEQYF	TGCGCCAGCAGTGATCGGGGACTAGCGAACTACGAGCAGTACTTC
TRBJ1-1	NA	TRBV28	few	CASSLGRGGNTEAFF	TGTGCCAGCAGTTTAGGGCGCGGGGGGAACACTGAAGCTTTCTTT
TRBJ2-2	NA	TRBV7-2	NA	CASSREGGRNTGELFF	TGTGCCAGCAGCAGAGAGGGAGGCCGGAACACCGGGGAGCTGTTTTTT
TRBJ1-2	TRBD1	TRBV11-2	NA	CASSAGQIYGYTF	TGTGCCAGCAGCGCGGGACAGATCTATGGCTACACCTTC
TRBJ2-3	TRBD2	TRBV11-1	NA	CASSPGLAEVLDTQYF	TGTGCCAGCAGCCCGGGACTAGCGGAGGTACTAGATACGCAGTATTTT
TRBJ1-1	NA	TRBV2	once	CASTRENTEAFF	TGTGCCAGCACCCGAGAGAACACTGAAGCTTTCTTT